One and the same sample provided the 30 T cell receptor beta chains below, sequenced in a study of T cell responses to AZD1222 COVID-19 vaccine. The assay was immunoSEQ multiplex PCR, and TCRdb's table has in-frame clones only and misses some. Of about 84,000 clones detected, roughly 85% appear once; the ten largest clones hold 9% to 14%. The material sequenced was peripheral blood, taken 28 days after the second AZD1222 dose. These receptors were taken from an adult who received the AZD1222 COVID-19 vaccine.

In this sample, this clone turned up a few times. This chain uses TRBV5-1 with TRBJ2-2; TRBD2 is a possible D gene (5 bases). Germline V gene data show CDR1 as SGHRS and CDR2 as YFSETQ. The CDR3 is made up of 15 amino acids. V was trimmed by 0 bases and J by 3 bases, leaving 9 bases between them. CDR3 nucleotides: TGCGCCAGCAGCTTGGGATCCGGGGACACCGGGGAGCTGTTTTTT. This gives the protein CASSLGSGDTGELFF.

V and J are TRBV3-1 (or the pseudogene TRBV3-2) and TRBJ2-7; D gene uncertain. The CDR3 contains 16 residues. V dropped 0 bases and J dropped 6 bases, with 18 bases sitting between them. The germline gives CDR1 LGHDT, CDR2 YNNKEL (reference sequence). CDR3 region: CASSQDLQARVPEQYF. The CDR3 nucleotides are TGTGCCAGCAGCCAAGATCTTCAGGCTAGGGTACCCGAGCAGTACTTC.

The chain has TRBV2 and TRBJ2-5, with TRBD2 matching 12 bases. Trimming took 6 bases from V and 5 from J; bases not matched to a gene: 7. The CDR3 spans 15 residues. The germline V gene encodes CDR1 SNHLY and CDR2 FYNNEI. CDR3 sequence reads: CASRKLAGGGETQYF. The CDR3, as DNA: TGTGCCAGCAGGAAACTAGCGGGAGGCGGGGAGACCCAGTACTTC.

V is TRBV28 and J is TRBJ1-6; D gene unclear. V gave up 6 bases and J gave up 8 bases, with 20 bases separating them. This CDR3 is 16 amino acids long. Germline V gives CDR1 MDHEN, CDR2 SYDVKM. CDR3 protein: CASRNHTGTSYSPLHF. The DNA for the CDR3 is TGTGCCAGCAGGAATCATACGGGAACGTCATATTCACCCCTCCACTTT.

The rearrangement uses TRBV28 and TRBJ1-2; D remains ambiguous. The V gene lost 3 bases and the J gene lost 4 bases, with 15 bases spanning the gap. The CDR3 sequence is 15 residues long. CDR1 MDHEN and CDR2 SYDVKM come from the germline V gene. CDR3 loop: CASSLVGEMGYGYTF. The DNA of the CDR3 is TGTGCCAGCAGTTTGGTTGGAGAAATGGGCTATGGCTACACCTTC.

This clone appeared a single time. The rearrangement uses TRBV6-2 or TRBV6-3 and TRBJ1-5, with D perhaps TRBD1 (5 bases). Germline CDR1 MNHEY, CDR2 SVGEGT. CDR3 length equals 16 residues. The V end was cut by 4 bases, the J end by 4 bases, with 17 bases between. DNA of the CDR3: TGTGCCAGCAGTTCCCTAAGATTTGCAGGGAATCAGCCCCAGCATTTT. Encoded protein: CASSSLRFAGNQPQHF.

The J gene is TRBJ1-6, the V gene TRBV28; no reliable D call. Germline CDR1 reads MDHEN; CDR2 reads SYDVKM. The V end was cut by 6 bases, the J end by 3 bases, with 6 bases between. This CDR3 is built from 13 residues. The CDR3: CASRISYNSPLHF. DNA for the CDR3: TGTGCCAGCAGAATCAGCTATAATTCACCCCTCCACTTT.

The chain carries TRBV2 and TRBJ2-3, with 8 positions matching TRBD2. Unmatched junction bases numbered 9, after V lost 6 bases and J lost 1 base. The length of the CDR3 is 16 residues. CDR1 and CDR2 from the germline V gene are SNHLY and FYNNEI. The CDR3 spells CASRSGRGVGTDTQYF. The DNA of the CDR3 is TGTGCCAGCAGGAGCGGGAGAGGAGTTGGCACAGATACGCAGTATTTT.

V usage is TRBV7-2 and J usage is TRBJ1-2; D is ambiguous. V was cut by 5 bases and J by 6 bases, with 13 bases left in between. The CDR3 spans 13 residues. Germline values: CDR1 SGHTA, CDR2 FQGNSA. CDR3 sequence reads: CASSPPWADGYTF. CDR3 in DNA: TGTGCCAGCAGCCCCCCCTGGGCGGATGGCTACACCTTC.

This clone came up once. This rearrangement joins TRBV6-2 or TRBV6-3 to TRBJ2-6; 7 nucleotides match TRBD1. This CDR3 region has 15 residues. Germline V gene sequence: CDR1 MNHEY, CDR2 SVGEGT. The junction had 4 bases not matched to a gene; V was cut back by 5 bases and J by 3 bases. CDR3 DNA: TGTGCCAGCAGTACTCGACAGGGTGGGGCCAACGTCCTGACTTTC. This gives the protein CASSTRQGGANVLTF.

As concerns this clone: At the DNA level, this CDR3 is encoded by other sequences in the same sample as well. The V and J genes are TRBV2 and TRBJ2-6, with D uncertain. The CDR3 has 12 amino acids. V was cut by 6 bases and J by 2 bases, with 2 bases left in between. CDR1 is SNHLY and CDR2 is FYNNEI in the germline V gene. The CDR3 spells CASSAGANVLTF. Written as DNA, the CDR3 is TGTGCCAGCAGCGCTGGGGCCAACGTCCTGACTTTC.

The CDR3: CASSTGTENYGYTF. As DNA, the CDR3 is TGTGCCAGTAGTACCGGGACGGAAAACTATGGCTACACCTTC. The V gene is TRBV19, the J gene TRBJ1-2; the D gene is possibly TRBD1 (5 bases). V was shortened by 4 bases and J by 2 bases, with 11 bases between the two germline ends. Germline V gene lookup returns CDR1 LNHDA and CDR2 SQIVND (reference sequence). This CDR3 has 14 amino acids.

This clone was found once. V and J are TRBV30 and TRBJ1-4; 8 nucleotides agree with TRBD1. The CDR3 extends over 14 amino acids. The V and J ends lost 3 bases and 3 bases, in that order; junction bases with no gene match: 3. CDR1 GTSNPN and CDR2 SVGIG come from the germline V gene (reference sequence). This CDR3 is CAWRGGQANEKLFF. The CDR3 region has the DNA TGTGCCTGGAGAGGGGGACAGGCTAATGAAAAACTGTTTTTT.

This sequence joins TRBV5-4 and TRBJ2-7, with TRBD1 matching 9 bases. The CDR3 spans 15 residues. Trimming took 2 bases from V and 0 from J; bases not matched to a gene: 3. Germline CDR1 and CDR2: SGHNT and YYREEE (reference sequence). CDR3 coding DNA: TGTGCCAGCAGCTTCGACAGGGGGAACTCCTACGAGCAGTACTTC. Its translation is CASSFDRGNSYEQYF.

The V and J genes are TRBV6-4 and TRBJ1-6, with a weak D call TRBD1 (6 bases). The CDR3 sequence is 13 residues long. Germline CDR1 and CDR2: MRHNA and SNTAGT. Deletions cut 5 bases from V and 8 bases from J, with 10 bases between. CDR3 residues: CASSSHRDSPLHF. As DNA, the CDR3 is TGTGCCAGCAGTAGCCACAGGGATTCACCCCTCCACTTT.

This clone was detected only a few times. The gene calls are TRBV6-2 or TRBV6-3 and TRBJ2-1, with 10 bases matching TRBD2. This CDR3 region has 16 residues. The V gene's germline CDR1 is MNHEY and CDR2 SVGEGT. J gave up 6 bases and V 2 bases, and 7 bases lay outside the gene matches. The CDR3 here is CASSYREAGGPNEQFF. CDR3 DNA sequence: TGTGCCAGCAGTTACAGAGAAGCGGGGGGGCCCAATGAGCAGTTCTTC.

The J gene is TRBJ1-1, the V gene TRBV6-2 or TRBV6-3; the D is unclear. Per germline, CDR1 MNHEY and CDR2 SVGEGT. V was pared by 2 bases and J by 5 bases, with 15 bases between. The CDR3 spans 15 residues. The CDR3 sequence is CASSYRSGGRTEAFF. The CDR3 DNA follows: TGTGCCAGCAGTTACAGAAGTGGTGGTCGGACTGAAGCTTTCTTT.

J is TRBJ1-5 and V is TRBV5-6; D is perhaps TRBD1 (6 bases). The germline gives CDR1 SGHDT, CDR2 YYEEEE. V lost 4 bases and J 4 bases, leaving 15 bases between the germline ends. The CDR3 runs to 15 residues. This CDR3 reads CASSRGALGNQPQHF. CDR3 coding DNA: TGTGCCAGCAGCCGGGGGGCCCTAGGGAATCAGCCCCAGCATTTT.

The chain uses TRBV30 and TRBJ1-1; TRBD1 matches at 9 bases. Losses at the gene ends were 1 base for V and 3 bases for J; bases not matched to a gene: 3. The CDR3 has 14 amino acids. From germline, CDR1 is GTSNPN and CDR2 SVGIG (reference sequence). The CDR3 DNA reads as TGTGCCTGGAGTGGCGGACAGGGGCACACTGAAGCTTTCTTT. Its protein product is CAWSGGQGHTEAFF.

The chain couples TRBV7-9 to TRBJ1-2; 7 bases fit TRBD1. Germline V gene sequence: CDR1 SEHNR, CDR2 FQNEAQ (reference sequence). V lost 8 bases to trimming and J lost 4 bases; unmatched junction nucleotides: 7. The CDR3 sequence is 13 residues long. The CDR3 loop is CASRPGTAYGYTF. CDR3 in DNA: TGTGCCAGCCGTCCCGGGACAGCCTATGGCTACACCTTC.

V gene TRBV19 combines with J gene TRBJ1-1; 8 bases map to TRBD1. The CDR3 contains 16 residues. The J segment lost 0 bases and the V segment lost 4 bases, leaving 7 bases of the junction unmatched. Germline CDR1 LNHDA, CDR2 SQIVND (reference sequence). CDR3: CASSTEQGGVNTEAFF. The CDR3 DNA follows: TGTGCCAGTAGTACAGAACAGGGGGGAGTGAACACTGAAGCTTTCTTT.

In this sample, this clone turned up once. This sequence joins TRBV28 and TRBJ1-2; the match to TRBD1 covers 8 bases. CDR3 size: 15 residues. Losses at the gene ends were 5 bases for V and 0 bases for J; bases not matched to a gene: 5. Germline V gene data show CDR1 as MDHEN and CDR2 as SYDVKM. The CDR3 here is CASSTGTGPNYGYTF. The CDR3, as DNA: TGTGCCAGCAGTACAGGGACAGGCCCTAACTATGGCTACACCTTC.

CDR3 coding DNA: TGTGCCAGCAGTCGGTGGCAGGCAATCACCGGGGAGCTGTTTTTT. Protein sequence: CASSRWQAITGELFF. V gene TRBV6-2 or TRBV6-3 combines with J gene TRBJ2-2; no definite D call. V was cut by 5 bases and J by 4 bases, with 14 bases left in between. The germline V gene has CDR1 MNHEY and CDR2 SVGEGT. CDR3 size: 15 residues.

This clone is a singleton in its sample. The chain is built from TRBV5-6 and TRBJ2-3, with TRBD1 as a possible D gene (5 bases). V lost 1 base and J 5 bases, leaving 14 bases between the germline ends. Germline V gene lookup returns CDR1 SGHDT and CDR2 YYEEEE. The CDR3 loop spans 15 amino acids. The DNA of the CDR3 is TGTGCCAGCAGCTTGTGGCTCCTAGGGGTAGATACGCAGTATTTT. Translation gives CASSLWLLGVDTQYF.

This chain connects TRBV15 to TRBJ1-2; D is unresolved. V lost 0 bases and J 0 bases, leaving 20 bases between the germline ends. From germline, CDR1 is LNHNV and CDR2 YYDKDF (reference sequence). The length of the CDR3 is 19 residues. The CDR3 loop reads CATSRDFPGKNRANYGYTF. For the CDR3, the DNA is TGTGCCACCAGCAGAGATTTTCCCGGCAAGAACCGTGCTAACTATGGCTACACCTTC.

V is TRBV24-1 and J is TRBJ2-1; 7 bases agree with TRBD1. After removal of 6 bases from V and 6 bases from J, the junction contained 7 bases not matched to a gene. The V gene's germline CDR1 is KGHDR and CDR2 SFDVKD. The CDR3 is made up of 14 amino acids. CDR3 DNA sequence: TGTGCCACCAGTAGTCAGGGGGTAGGCAATGAGCAGTTCTTC. Residues: CATSSQGVGNEQFF.

This clone occurred once. Other DNA variants within this sample encode the same CDR3. CDR3 DNA sequence: TGTGCCAGCAGTTTAGGGCAGAACACTGAAGCTTTCTTT. Residues: CASSLGQNTEAFF. The gene calls are TRBV12-3 or TRBV12-4 and TRBJ1-1; D is ambiguous. The CDR3 is 13 residues long. Trimming shortened V by 1 base and J by 1 base, and 4 bases separated the two germline ends.

The genes are TRBV7-9 and TRBJ1-5, with D unresolved. The CDR3 length is 13 residues. CDR1 and CDR2 from the germline V gene are SEHNR and FQNEAQ (reference sequence). The germline V and J ends were trimmed by 5 bases and 5 bases, with 10 bases remaining between them. The CDR3 here is CASSLNQDQPQHF. As DNA, the CDR3 is TGTGCCAGCAGCCTGAACCAAGATCAGCCCCAGCATTTT.

The rearrangement uses TRBV16 and TRBJ1-2, with D unclear. In germline, CDR1 is KGHSY, CDR2 FQNENV. Trimming removed 4 bases at V and 4 bases at J, with 13 bases between. The CDR3 loop spans 14 amino acids. DNA for the CDR3: TGTGCCAGCAGCCTGGCCTTACACCTCTATGGCTACACCTTC. It specifies CASSLALHLYGYTF.

The J gene is TRBJ1-1, the V gene TRBV19; tentatively, D is TRBD1 (5 bases). Germline assignment: CDR1 LNHDA and CDR2 SQIVND (reference sequence). The CDR3 has 16 residues. V dropped 0 bases and J dropped 0 bases, with 11 bases sitting between them. CDR3 region: CASSIEGERMNTEAFF. The CDR3 nucleotides read TGTGCCAGTAGTATAGAGGGGGAACGGATGAACACTGAAGCTTTCTTT.